Listed here is a single T cell receptor (beta chain). What it binds is unknown. The data stem from a study of monozygotic twins with inflammatory bowel disease. TCRdb re-called the 5' RACE reads, yielding one record per CDR3 amino acid sequence without DNA. In total, the table holds 170,000 or so distinct CDR3 sequences. General study findings and limits: Those with IBD had lower TCRbeta diversity (inverse Simpson) than their healthy co-twins did.

The CDR3 runs to 16 residues. CDR1 and CDR2 (germline): MNHEY, SMNVEV (reference sequence). The sequenced sample consisted of blood. The chain recombines TRBV27 with TRBJ2-2; TCRdb's D call, TRBD1, is unchecked because there is no DNA. The source of this sequence is a human donor with ulcerative colitis or Crohn's disease, or a healthy co-twin of an affected twin (not recorded which). CDR3: CASSSRLAPFTGELFF.